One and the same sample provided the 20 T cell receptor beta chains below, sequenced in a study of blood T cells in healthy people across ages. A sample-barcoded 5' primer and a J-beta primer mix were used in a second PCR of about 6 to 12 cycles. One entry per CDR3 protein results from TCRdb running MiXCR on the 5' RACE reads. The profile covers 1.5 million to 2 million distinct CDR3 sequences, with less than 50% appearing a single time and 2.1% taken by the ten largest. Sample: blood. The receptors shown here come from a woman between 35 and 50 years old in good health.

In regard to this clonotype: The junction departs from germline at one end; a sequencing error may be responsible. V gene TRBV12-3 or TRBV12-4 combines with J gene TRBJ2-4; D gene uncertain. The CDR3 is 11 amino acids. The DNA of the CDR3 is TGTGCCGGCAGTCCAGAAAACATTCAGTACTTC. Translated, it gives CAGSPENIQYF.

The DNA for the CDR3 is TGTGCCAGCAGCAAAGCCCCCCCCGTGGGAGGCACTGGAGAGACCCAGTACTTC. Encoded protein: CASSKAPPVGGTGETQYF. The chain carries TRBV21-1 and TRBJ2-5; whether TRBD2, the table's D call, matches the DNA was not checked. TRBV21-1 is noted as a pseudogene. The CDR3 totals 18 residues.

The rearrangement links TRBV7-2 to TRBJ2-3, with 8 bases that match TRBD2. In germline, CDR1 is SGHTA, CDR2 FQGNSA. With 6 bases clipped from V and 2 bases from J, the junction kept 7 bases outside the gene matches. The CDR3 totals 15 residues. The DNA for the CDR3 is TGTGCCAGCAGGGAGCGGGGGTTATTCACAGATACGCAGTATTTT. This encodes CASRERGLFTDTQYF.

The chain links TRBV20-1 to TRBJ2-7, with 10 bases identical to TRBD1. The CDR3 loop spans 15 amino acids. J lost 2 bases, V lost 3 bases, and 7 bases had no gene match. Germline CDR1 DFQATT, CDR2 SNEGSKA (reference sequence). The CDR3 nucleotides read TGCAGTGCTAGTCCCGGGACAGGGGTACCCTACGAGCAGTACTTC. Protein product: CSASPGTGVPYEQYF.

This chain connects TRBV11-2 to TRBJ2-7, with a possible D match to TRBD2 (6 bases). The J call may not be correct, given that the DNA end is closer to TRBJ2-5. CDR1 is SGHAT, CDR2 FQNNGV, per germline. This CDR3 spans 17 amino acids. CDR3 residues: CASSLELTGLGGETQYF. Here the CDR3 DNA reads TGTGCCAGCAGCCTCGAATTGACTGGGTTGGGGGGAGAGACCCAGTACTTC.

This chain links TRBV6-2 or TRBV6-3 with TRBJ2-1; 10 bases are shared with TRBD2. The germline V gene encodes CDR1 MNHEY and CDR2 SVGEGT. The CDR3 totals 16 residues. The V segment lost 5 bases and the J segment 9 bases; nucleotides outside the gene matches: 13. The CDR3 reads CASSGRAGGQVFEQFF. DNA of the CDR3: TGTGCCAGCAGTGGTCGAGCGGGGGGGCAAGTTTTTGAGCAGTTCTTC.

CDR3 sequence: CASRRLAGIANEQFF. The CDR3 DNA follows: TGTGCCAGCAGAAGACTAGCGGGGATAGCCAATGAGCAGTTCTTC. The chain recombines TRBV12-3 or TRBV12-4 with TRBJ2-1; 11 nucleotides agree with TRBD2. The CDR3 is 15 amino acids. J was trimmed by 6 bases and V by 6 bases; bases with no gene match: 7.

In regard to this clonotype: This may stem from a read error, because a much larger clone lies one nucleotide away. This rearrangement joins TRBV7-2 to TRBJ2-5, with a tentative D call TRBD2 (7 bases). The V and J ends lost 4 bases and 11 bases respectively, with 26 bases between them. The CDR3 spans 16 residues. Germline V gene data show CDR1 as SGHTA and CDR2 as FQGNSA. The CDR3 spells CASSSSHGGGRNEQYF. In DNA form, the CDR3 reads TGTGCCAGCAGCTCCTCCCATGGGGGGGGGCGGAATGAGCAGTACTTC.

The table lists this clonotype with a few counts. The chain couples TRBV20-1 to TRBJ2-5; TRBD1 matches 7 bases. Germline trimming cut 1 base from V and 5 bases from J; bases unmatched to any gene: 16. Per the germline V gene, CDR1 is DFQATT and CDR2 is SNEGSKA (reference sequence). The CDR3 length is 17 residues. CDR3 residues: CSARGQWWQGVLETQYF. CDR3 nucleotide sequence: TGCAGTGCTAGAGGGCAGTGGTGGCAGGGGGTTCTGGAGACCCAGTACTTC.

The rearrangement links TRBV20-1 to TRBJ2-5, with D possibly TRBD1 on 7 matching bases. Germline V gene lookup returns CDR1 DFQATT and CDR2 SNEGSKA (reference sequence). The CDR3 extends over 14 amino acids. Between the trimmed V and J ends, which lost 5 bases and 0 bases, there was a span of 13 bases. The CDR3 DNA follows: TGCAGTGCTGCAGGGGGGAATTACCAAGAGACCCAGTACTTC. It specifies CSAAGGNYQETQYF.

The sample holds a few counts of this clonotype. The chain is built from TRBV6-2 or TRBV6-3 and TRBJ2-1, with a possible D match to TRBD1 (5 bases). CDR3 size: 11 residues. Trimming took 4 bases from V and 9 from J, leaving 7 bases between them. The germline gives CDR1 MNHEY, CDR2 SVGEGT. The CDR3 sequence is CASSFDSEQFF. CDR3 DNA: TGTGCCAGCAGTTTCGACAGTGAGCAGTTCTTC.

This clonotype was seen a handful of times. CDR3 residues: CASSLVGGGYDEKLFF. CDR3 sequence (DNA): TGTGCCAGCAGTTTAGTCGGAGGGGGGTACGATGAAAAACTGTTTTTT. The chain links TRBV12-3 or TRBV12-4 to TRBJ1-4; TRBD1 might be the D (6 bases). V was trimmed by 1 base and J by 6 bases, leaving 15 bases between them. This CDR3 is 16 amino acids long.

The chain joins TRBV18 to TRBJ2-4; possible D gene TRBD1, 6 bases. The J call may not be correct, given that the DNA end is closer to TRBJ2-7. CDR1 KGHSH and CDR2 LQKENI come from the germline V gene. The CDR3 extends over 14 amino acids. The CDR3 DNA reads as TGTGCCAGCTCTGCCGAGGGGGTACGCTACGAGCAGTACTTC. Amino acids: CASSAEGVRYEQYF.

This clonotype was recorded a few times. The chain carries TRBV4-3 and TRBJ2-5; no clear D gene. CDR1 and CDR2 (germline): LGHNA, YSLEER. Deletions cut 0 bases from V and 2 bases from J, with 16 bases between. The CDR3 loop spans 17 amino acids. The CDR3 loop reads CASSQDWLRQNQETQYF. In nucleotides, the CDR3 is TGCGCCAGCAGCCAAGATTGGTTAAGGCAAAATCAAGAGACCCAGTACTTC.

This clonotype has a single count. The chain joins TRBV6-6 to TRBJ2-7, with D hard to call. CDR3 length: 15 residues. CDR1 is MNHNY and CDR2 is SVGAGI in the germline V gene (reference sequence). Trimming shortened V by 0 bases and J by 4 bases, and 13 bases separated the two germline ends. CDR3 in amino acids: CASSYSITVQYEQYF. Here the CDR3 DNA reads TGTGCCAGCAGTTACTCGATCACCGTTCAATACGAGCAGTACTTC.

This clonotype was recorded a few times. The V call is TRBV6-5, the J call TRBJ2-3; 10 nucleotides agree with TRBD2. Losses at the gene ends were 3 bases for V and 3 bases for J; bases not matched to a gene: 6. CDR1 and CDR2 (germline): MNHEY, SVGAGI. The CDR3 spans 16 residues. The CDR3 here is CASSYSLAGMTDTQYF. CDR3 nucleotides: TGTGCCAGCAGTTATTCACTAGCGGGGATGACAGATACGCAGTATTTT.

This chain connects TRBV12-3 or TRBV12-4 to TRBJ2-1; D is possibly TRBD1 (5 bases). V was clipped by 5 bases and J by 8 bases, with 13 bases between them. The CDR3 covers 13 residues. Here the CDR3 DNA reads TGTGCCAGCAGTGTTGCAGGGCTCGATGAGCAGTTCTTC. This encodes CASSVAGLDEQFF.

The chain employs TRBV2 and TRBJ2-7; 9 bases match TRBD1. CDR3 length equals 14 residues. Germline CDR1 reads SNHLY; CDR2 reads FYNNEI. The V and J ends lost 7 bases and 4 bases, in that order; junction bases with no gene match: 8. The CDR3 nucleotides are TGTGCCAGCAATACCGGGACAGGGTTTTACGAGCAGTACTTC. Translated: CASNTGTGFYEQYF.

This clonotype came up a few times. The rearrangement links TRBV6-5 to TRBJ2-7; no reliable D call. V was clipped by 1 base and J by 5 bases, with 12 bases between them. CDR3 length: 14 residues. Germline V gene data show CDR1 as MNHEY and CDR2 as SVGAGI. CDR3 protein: CASSYWRDTNEQYF. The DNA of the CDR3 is TGTGCCAGCAGTTACTGGAGAGACACAAACGAGCAGTACTTC.

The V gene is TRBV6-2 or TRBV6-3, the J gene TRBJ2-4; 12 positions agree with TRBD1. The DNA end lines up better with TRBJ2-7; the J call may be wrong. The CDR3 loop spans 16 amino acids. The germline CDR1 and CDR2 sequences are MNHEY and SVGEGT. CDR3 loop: CASSYPSGQGAYEQYF. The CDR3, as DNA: TGTGCCAGCAGTTACCCCTCGGGACAGGGGGCATACGAGCAGTACTTC.